This T cell receptor beta chain was recovered during a study of shared clonotypes between healthy human individuals (dated by TCRdb to the early 2020s). With respect to the entire study: The cohort included three men and a couple of women between 18 and 49 years of age. For each donor, CD4 naive and CD4 memory were each run on three plates, CD8 naive on two plates, and CD8 memory on one plate. To estimate repertoire size and how much clonotype sharing occurs between individuals, the study deeply sequenced the blood TCR repertoires of about five healthy adults. Libraries were prepared and TCR repertoires were sequenced by different laboratories using diverse techniques, in order to increase sequencing depth and limit assay-specific biases. Per donor, leukapheresis produced somewhere between about 0.8 and 9 billion PBMCs.

Healthy HIV-negative adults with no recently reported acute infections or vaccinations were included as donors. All donors were Caucasian adults living in Nashville, Tennessee, USA. CD4+ T cells were enriched through magnetic negative selection, after which naive cells were positively selected on CD45RA and the remaining negative fraction served as the memory subset. Blood was obtained by leukapheresis, after which PBMCs were separated by Ficoll-Histopaque density gradient centrifugation and cryopreserved in liquid nitrogen vapor phase. Analytical flow cytometry was used to check the purity and quantity of each magnetically sorted T cell population. From each sorted fraction, genomic DNA was isolated and quantified by UV absorbance on a Nanodrop 2000c. From the cysteine through the phenylalanine, the CDR3 covers 15 amino acids. The only DNA kept is the CDR3, 45 bases in frame from the first base. V and J lose 3 bases and 2 bases, and a span of 11 bases separates them. Based on the germline V gene, the CDR1 and CDR2 sequences are KGHSH and LQKENI.

Broad study findings and their caveats: Pairwise subsampling led to the expectation that sequencing depth would affect the degree of clonotype sharing among donors. Compared with non-shared clonotypes, clonotypes shared by all four sorted-subset donors had higher generation probabilities. Sampling was limited to blood, and TCR repertoires in tissue likely differ from TCR repertoires in blood. Because the study included only a small number of donors, the genetic and exposure-history diversity represented was limited. About 5% of naive CD4, around 4% of naive CD8, roughly 2.4% of memory CD4, and more than 0.35% of memory CD8 clonotypes were shared across a few donors. Rarefaction of sorted-subset datasets indicated incomplete sequencing despite the large sequencing depth. Larger estimated clonotype richness was generally found for naive subsets than for memory subsets.

Using the deep immunoSEQ assay, multiplex PCR amplified TCR CDR3 regions from genomic DNA. Extracted genomic DNA from each cell subset was spread evenly across all wells of several immunoSEQ 96-well plates, with each plate serving as a replicate. For sorted subsets, each replicate PCR was loaded with 200 ng genomic DNA, equivalent to 30,000 or so T cell genomes. The purified libraries were quantified using a Qubit 3.0 fluorometer, sized with a Bioanalyzer 2100, and then quantified again using the KAPA Library Quantification kit. Each immunoSEQ 96-well plate was sequenced on its own single-read 150-cycle Illumina NextSeq 550 flow cell. Turning to the authors' computational methods: The immunoSEQ output contained only junctional sequences without quality scores, so filtering could not match that applied to full-length reads. To assign V/J genes and CDR3, sequences were annotated using PyIR, a Python wrapper for IgBLAST v1.9, with IMGT germline references. Any read was removed if the V/J assignment was weak (E-value above 1e-6), the CDR3 was missing, or the read contained stop codons, out-of-frame junctions, or ambiguous translated residues. V3J clonotypes were defined as sequences sharing the same inferred V gene, J gene, and CDR3 amino acid sequence. To compute the percentage overlap between repertoires, the number of shared unique clonotypes was divided by the size of the smaller repertoire. Richness of each repertoire was evaluated using RTK rarefaction, the Chao1 estimator, and Recon v2.1 estimates of unobserved clonotypes. Generation probabilities were computed with OLGA for all TCRbeta clonotypes obtained by the gDNA method from several donors. Entries here come from immuneACCESS through TCRdb and include only in-frame sequences with V and J called. Some clones fail to appear in such tables; in the studies checked, an unresolved V gene covers under half of the shortfall, and the cause of the remainder is unknown. That table furnishes V, J and clone size, whereas the DNA furnished D and trimming. The table for this sample lists 2 million to 3 million clones; approximately 94% of them were counted only once. Of the sample, approximately 0.36% falls within the top ten clones.

Comments on this clone: The antigen this receptor binds is unknown. Base quality data are lacking; no much larger clone is found one base away. In the same sample, other DNA sequences code for this CDR3.

The specimen sequenced was naive CD4+ T cells from PBMCs. The cell subset or site label of this sample denotes: CD45RA+ positively selected. The chain uses TRBV18 and TRBJ1-3; TRBD1 might be the D gene, on 5 matching bases. The origin of this receptor is a man aged 18 to 29 in good health. Some clones in this sample may be carry-over from other donors' samples. This receptor carries the CDR3 CASSPSGGAGNTIYF. The DNA sequence is as follows: TGTGCCAGCTCACCGTCAGGAGGGGCTGGAAACACCATATATTTT.